The text below deals with one T cell receptor beta chain. The V and J ends lost 3 bases and 4 bases respectively, with 13 bases between them. Germline V lookup: CDR1 SGHVS, CDR2 FQNEAQ. There are 15 residues in the CDR3. At cycle 4 day 1, cycle 7 day 1, and baseline, blood was sampled. This sample was included in a study of OX40 agonist ivuxolimab in advanced cancers. Looking at the study overall: Patients were given ivuxolimab, an antibody that agonizes OX40 (CD134). Hepatocellular carcinoma, melanoma, renal cell or head and neck cancer was diagnosed in the dose-escalation patients.

The table came from immunoSEQ multiplex PCR; TCRdb's copy has only in-frame clones and leaves some out. Here the sample spans under 40,000 clones, over 60% being singletons. The receptor was derived from an adult with an advanced solid tumor such as melanoma, head and neck, liver or kidney cancer. Here the sequenced sample was CD4+ or CD8+ T cells sorted from blood, taken in a trial of the OX40 agonist ivuxolimab. V usage is TRBV7-8 and J usage is TRBJ1-5; D unclear. This chain's CDR3 is CASSFSENRNQPQHF. CDR3 nucleotides: TGTGCCAGCAGCTTTTCCGAGAATAGGAATCAGCCCCAGCATTTT.